This TCR beta chain was sequenced in a study of regulatory and conventional T cells in breast cancer (dated by TCRdb to about 2015). Library preparation employed PCR. The reads were generated on an Illumina MiSeq. TCRdb applied fastp at Q25 and MiXCR to the public reads, then kept only in-frame beta chains. Every distinct CDR3 protein forms one entry, paired with its most common genes and DNA. This sample gives 9,000 to 13,000 distinct CDR3 sequences in total; roughly a third of them show up just once. Of the sample, under 7.5% is held by the ten largest clones. This clonotype qualifies as medium-sized (0.01 to 0.1%). Its specific antigen is unknown. Qualities for individual bases were not recorded, and no much larger clone is one base off. The germline V gene supplies CDR1 SQVTM and CDR2 ANQGSEA. The CDR3 has 13 amino acids, counting the end cysteine and phenylalanine. The read is trimmed to its CDR3 DNA, 39 bases read in frame from base 1. V is cut by 6 bases and J by 1 base, and the space between the germline ends is 12 bases.

The chain is assembled from TRBV29-1 and TRBJ1-1, with no D gene named confidently. Sequencing used conventional T cells from blood. This clonotype originated in a male donor in good health. The encoded CDR3 is CSVVAPENTEAFF. The DNA is as follows: TGCAGCGTCGTGGCCCCCGAGAACACTGAAGCTTTCTTT.